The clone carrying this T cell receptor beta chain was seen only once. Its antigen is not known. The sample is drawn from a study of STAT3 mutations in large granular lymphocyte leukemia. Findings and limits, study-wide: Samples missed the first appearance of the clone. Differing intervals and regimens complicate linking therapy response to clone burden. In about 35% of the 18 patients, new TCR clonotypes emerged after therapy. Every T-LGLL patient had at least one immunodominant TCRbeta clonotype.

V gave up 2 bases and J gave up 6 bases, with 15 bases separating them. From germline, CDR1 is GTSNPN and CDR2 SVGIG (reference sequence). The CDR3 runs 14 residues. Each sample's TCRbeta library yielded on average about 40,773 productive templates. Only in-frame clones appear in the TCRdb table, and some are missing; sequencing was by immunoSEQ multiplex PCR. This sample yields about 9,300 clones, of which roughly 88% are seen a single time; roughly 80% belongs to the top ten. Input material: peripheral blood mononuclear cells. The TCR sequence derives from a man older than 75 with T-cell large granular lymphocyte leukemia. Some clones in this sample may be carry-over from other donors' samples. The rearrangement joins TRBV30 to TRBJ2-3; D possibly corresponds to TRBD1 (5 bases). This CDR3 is CAWSQGGSGDTQYF. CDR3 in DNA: TGTGCCTGGAGTCAAGGCGGTTCAGGGGATACGCAGTATTTT.